Following are 2 T cell receptor beta chains from one sample sequenced in a study of cytomegalovirus exposure and HLA in healthy donors. The study ran its PCR with 60 Vbeta and 13 Jbeta primers. Data came from immunoSEQ multiplex PCR; TCRdb stores just in-frame clones and leaves some out. The sample carries more than 150,000 clones, roughly 84% recorded once. What was sequenced was PBMCs. All receptors come from a boy between 10 and 17 years old in good health and CMV-seronegative.

This sequence joins TRBV11-2 and TRBJ1-5; D uncertain. In germline, CDR1 is SGHAT, CDR2 FQNNGV. There are 15 residues in the CDR3. Trimming took 5 bases from V and 0 from J, leaving 11 bases between them. CDR3 nucleotides: TGTGCCAGCAGCCCCTCCGGGAATAGCAATCAGCCCCAGCATTTT. This gives the protein CASSPSGNSNQPQHF. The full variable domain, with the rest looked up from reference TRBV11-2 and TRBJ1-5, is EAGVAQSPRYKIIEKRQSVAFWCNPISGHATLYWYQQILGQGPKLLIQFQNNGVVDDSQLPKDRFSAERLKGVDSTLKIQPAKLEDSAVYLCASSPSGNSNQPQHFGDGTRLSIL.

This chain links TRBV15 with TRBJ2-3; D not resolved. CDR3 length: 13 amino acids. Germline CDR1 reads LNHNV; CDR2 reads YYDKDF (reference sequence). Trimming removed 1 base from V and 3 bases from J, with 5 bases in between. CDR3 nucleotides: TGTGCCACCAGCAGAGCGGAGACAGATACGCAGTATTTT. It codes for CATSRAETDTQYF.